This entry lists 10 T cell receptor beta chains sequenced from one sample in a study of cytomegalovirus exposure and HLA in healthy donors. Some clones are missing from TCRdb's copy, which holds only in-frame ones; the method was immunoSEQ multiplex PCR. The table lists some 130,000 clones, approximately 92% of them singletons. Source material: PBMCs. These receptors came from a woman aged 18-29 years in good health and CMV-seronegative.

The V gene is TRBV5-6, the J gene TRBJ1-3; D might be TRBD1 (5 bases). The V end was cut by 1 base, the J end by 0 bases, with 14 bases between. The CDR3 loop spans 17 amino acids. Germline lookup yields CDR1 SGHDT and CDR2 YYEEEE. CDR3 in DNA: TGTGCCAGCAGCTTGTATCGGGGGGAATCCTCTGGAAACACCATATATTTT. This translates into CASSLYRGESSGNTIYF.

This clone occurred once. This CDR3 reads CASSRQGSYNEQFF. The CDR3 region has the DNA TGTGCCAGCAGCAGACAGGGATCCTACAATGAGCAGTTCTTC. The genes are TRBV2 and TRBJ2-1; 7 nucleotides match TRBD1. This CDR3 is 14 amino acids long. Trimming removed 6 bases from V and 1 base from J; junction bases left unmatched: 3. Germline V gene data show CDR1 as SNHLY and CDR2 as FYNNEI.

V is TRBV5-1 and J is TRBJ2-1; the match to TRBD1 covers 8 bases. The CDR3 is made up of 15 amino acids. From germline, CDR1 is SGHRS and CDR2 YFSETQ. V lost 5 bases, J lost 1 base, and 5 bases stayed unmatched. The CDR3 coding sequence is TGCGCCAGCAGAGGACAGGGAGTGTCCTACAATGAGCAGTTCTTC. Encoded protein: CASRGQGVSYNEQFF.

The chain links TRBV7-9 to TRBJ1-4, with TRBD1 identical over 7 bases. Germline assignment: CDR1 SEHNR and CDR2 FQNEAQ (reference sequence). The CDR3 is made up of 15 amino acids. The V and J ends lost 0 bases and 8 bases, in that order; junction bases with no gene match: 6. The CDR3 DNA reads TGTGCCAGCAGCTTAGCTCCAGGGGGTCGAGAAAAACTGTTTTTT. Translated, it gives CASSLAPGGREKLFF.

V and J are TRBV10-2 and TRBJ2-1; 12 bases agree with TRBD1. The CDR3 consists of 15 residues. With V trimmed by 9 bases and J by 8 bases, 11 bases remained unmatched. Germline V gene lookup returns CDR1 WSHSY and CDR2 SAAADI. In DNA, the CDR3 is TGCGCCAGTATGACCGGGACAGGGGGCGCATATGAGCAGTTCTTC. This gives the protein CASMTGTGGAYEQFF.

The chain uses TRBV19 and TRBJ2-7; 7 bases line up with TRBD1. Losses at the gene ends were 1 base for V and 3 bases for J; bases not matched to a gene: 9. Germline lookup yields CDR1 LNHDA and CDR2 SQIVND (reference sequence). The CDR3 extends over 16 amino acids. CDR3 amino acids: CASSIARDSRDYEQYF. The CDR3 coding sequence is TGTGCCAGTAGTATAGCCCGGGACAGCCGAGACTACGAGCAGTACTTC.

The J gene is TRBJ1-3, the V gene TRBV6-1, with D maybe TRBD1 (5 bases). The CDR3 totals 11 residues. Germline CDR1 and CDR2: MNHNS and SASEGT. Trimming stripped 6 bases from V and 5 bases from J, with 5 bases between. The CDR3 bases are TGTGCCAGCAGGGGGCGAAACACCATATATTTT. It is translated as CASRGRNTIYF.

This chain joins TRBV12-5 and TRBJ1-1, with D perhaps matching TRBD1 (5 bases). Looked up from germline, CDR1 is LGHNT and CDR2 is FRNRAP. V was clipped by 6 bases and J by 4 bases, with 18 bases between them. There are 15 residues in the CDR3. The CDR3: CASGDSSSRFTEAFF. CDR3 DNA: TGTGCTAGTGGAGACAGCTCGTCAAGGTTCACTGAAGCTTTCTTT.

A single count supports this clone. The V call is TRBV9, the J call TRBJ2-5, with TRBD2 matching 7 bases. This CDR3 is built from 14 residues. V lost 4 bases, J lost 4 bases, and 7 bases stayed unmatched. Germline lookup yields CDR1 SGDLS and CDR2 YYNGEE. The CDR3 nucleotides are TGTGCCAGCAGCCCGGCGACGGGAGGAGAGACCCAGTACTTC. Amino acid sequence: CASSPATGGETQYF.

The V gene is TRBV5-6, the J gene TRBJ1-2; D remains ambiguous. V lost 4 bases and J lost 0, with 10 bases in between. The germline gives CDR1 SGHDT, CDR2 YYEEEE. The CDR3 consists of 14 residues. In DNA, the CDR3 is TGTGCCAGCAGCGAGGGTCGGTCTAACTATGGCTACACCTTC. Its translation: CASSEGRSNYGYTF.